This T cell receptor (beta chain) originates from a study of blood T cell repertoires in COVID-19. Turning to the study itself: PBMCs, B-cell-depleted T cells, or T cells provided the cDNA or gDNA that made up the material.

In the study's own analysis: Quantification of nucleated cells was approximated via reference gene primer amplification. The table came from immunoSEQ multiplex PCR; TCRdb's copy has only in-frame clones and leaves some out. V and J calls and clone size come straight from that table; D and trimming were deduced from the DNA. The sample records about 200,000 clones, just under 85% being singletons. Germline assignment: CDR1 SGHRS and CDR2 YFSETQ. This CDR3 has 14 amino acids. Germline trimming cut 5 bases from V and 5 bases from J; bases unmatched to any gene: 8. The clonotype originates from a human donor with acute or convalescent COVID-19. The donor label of this sample is uncertain. Sequencing used peripheral blood. The rearrangement joins TRBV5-1 to TRBJ2-5; 8 nucleotides align to TRBD2. CDR3 protein: CASRHREGHETQYF. The CDR3 DNA reads as TGCGCCAGCAGACACCGGGAGGGCCACGAGACCCAGTACTTC.